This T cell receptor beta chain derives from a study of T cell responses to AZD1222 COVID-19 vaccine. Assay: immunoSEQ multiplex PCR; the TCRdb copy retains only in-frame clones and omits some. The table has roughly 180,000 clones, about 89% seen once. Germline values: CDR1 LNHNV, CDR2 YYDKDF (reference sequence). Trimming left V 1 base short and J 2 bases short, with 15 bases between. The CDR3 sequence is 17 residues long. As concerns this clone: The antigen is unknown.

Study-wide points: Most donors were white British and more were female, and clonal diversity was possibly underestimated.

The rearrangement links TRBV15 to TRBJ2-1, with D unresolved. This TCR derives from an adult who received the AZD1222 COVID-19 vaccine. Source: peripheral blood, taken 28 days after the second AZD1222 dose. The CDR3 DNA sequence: TGTGCCACCAGCAGAGGGGCTGCGGCAGGACCCTACAATGAGCAGTTCTTC. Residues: CATSRGAAAGPYNEQFF.